The 6 T cell receptor beta chains listed next were all sequenced from one sample in a study of shared clonotypes between healthy human individuals. This table comes from immunoSEQ multiplex PCR, and its TCRdb copy is limited to in-frame clones, with some not included. The sample lists around 500,000 clones; approximately 80% were seen once. Input material: PBMCs. The receptors were sampled from a woman aged 40 to 49 in good health. Some clones in this sample may be carry-over from other donors' samples.

The chain joins TRBV5-4 to TRBJ2-7; 8 bases line up with TRBD1. Per the germline V gene, CDR1 is SGHNT and CDR2 is YYREEE (reference sequence). V lost 2 bases and J lost 6; bases outside the gene matches: 4. CDR3 length: 13 residues. CDR3: CASSFTTGGEQYF. DNA for the CDR3: TGTGCCAGCAGCTTCACTACAGGGGGCGAGCAGTACTTC.

The J gene is TRBJ2-5, the V gene TRBV5-4, with D unclear. The germline V gene encodes CDR1 SGHNT and CDR2 YYREEE (reference sequence). This CDR3 has 14 amino acids. V shed 5 bases and J shed 5 bases, with 16 bases lying between them. CDR3 protein: CASRPGALLETQYF. The CDR3 DNA reads TGTGCCAGCAGACCCGGTGCTTTATTGGAGACCCAGTACTTC. The whole variable domain, filled in from reference TRBV5-4 and TRBJ2-5, reads ETGVTQSPTHLIKTRGQQVTLRCSSQSGHNTVSWYQQALGQGPQFIFQYYREEENGRGNFPPRFSGLQFPNYSSELNVNALELDDSALYLCASRPGALLETQYFGPGTRLLVL.

This rearrangement joins TRBV28 to TRBJ2-7; 7 bases line up with TRBD1. The CDR3 length is 15 residues. CDR1 is MDHEN, CDR2 SYDVKM, per germline. Trimming removed 5 bases from V and 4 bases from J; junction bases left unmatched: 11. CDR3 DNA: TGTGCCAGCAGTCCCATAGACAGGGATTGGTACGAGCAGTACTTC. Translating it yields CASSPIDRDWYEQYF.

V and J are TRBV11-2 and TRBJ2-2, with D perhaps TRBD1 (5 bases). V lost 2 bases and J 7 bases, leaving 5 bases between the germline ends. Germline V lookup: CDR1 SGHAT, CDR2 FQNNGV. CDR3 size: 12 residues. CDR3 sequence: CASSLTGGELFF. The CDR3 DNA reads TGTGCCAGCAGCTTAACAGGCGGGGAGCTGTTTTTT.

The V call is TRBV6-1, the J call TRBJ2-1, with D perhaps TRBD2 (6 bases). In germline, CDR1 is MNHNS, CDR2 SASEGT. The germline V and J ends were trimmed by 5 bases and 4 bases, with 15 bases remaining between them. The CDR3 length is 15 residues. This CDR3 is CASSMSGFGYNEQFF. The CDR3 DNA is TGTGCCAGCAGTATGAGCGGGTTCGGATACAATGAGCAGTTCTTC.

CDR3 protein: CASSTGTSGRISYNEQFF. CDR3 bases: TGCGCCAGCAGCACGGGGACTAGCGGGAGGATCTCCTACAATGAGCAGTTCTTC. The V and J genes are TRBV5-1 and TRBJ2-1; 15 bases match TRBD2. V lost 4 bases to trimming and J lost 0 bases; unmatched junction nucleotides: 5. CDR1 and CDR2 from the germline V gene are SGHRS and YFSETQ. This CDR3 comprises 18 residues.